Below are 13 T cell receptor beta chains sequenced from a single sample in a study of control samples from healthy donors and cancer patients. Using immunoSEQ multiplex PCR, the repertoire was profiled, and TCRdb retains in-frame clones only, with some absent. Of roughly 120,000 clones in the sample, approximately 89% were seen once. Sequenced input: blood. The receptors were sampled from a young woman in good health.

The V call is TRBV27, the J call TRBJ2-3, with 7 nucleotides matching TRBD2. V was clipped by 5 bases and J by 6 bases; unmatched bases: 8. The length of the CDR3 is 14 residues. Germline CDR1 is MNHEY and CDR2 is SMNVEV (reference sequence). In nucleotides, the CDR3 is TGTGCCAGCAGTCCCGGGAGGACCTTTGATACGCAGTATTTT. Its translation: CASSPGRTFDTQYF.

The V call is TRBV18, the J call TRBJ2-3, with D possibly being TRBD1 (5 bases). Germline V lookup: CDR1 KGHSH, CDR2 LQKENI. Trimming cost V 3 bases and J 3 bases, with 10 bases left between them. There are 14 residues in the CDR3. The CDR3 DNA sequence: TGTGCCAGCTCACCTCAGGGAAGTACAGATACGCAGTATTTT. It yields the protein CASSPQGSTDTQYF.

This chain links TRBV11-3 with TRBJ2-5; 11 bases match TRBD2. The CDR3 runs 15 residues. The V segment lost 4 bases and the J segment 0 bases; nucleotides outside the gene matches: 1. The germline V gene encodes CDR1 SGHNT and CDR2 YENEEA. The CDR3 DNA sequence: TGTGCCAGCAGCTCGGGACTAGCGGACCAAGAGACCCAGTACTTC. Translating gives CASSSGLADQETQYF.

The chain uses TRBV11-2 and TRBJ2-7; 7 bases align to TRBD1. V dropped 7 bases and J dropped 3; count of bases not matched to a gene: 15. This CDR3 is 16 amino acids long. Germline values: CDR1 SGHAT, CDR2 FQNNGV. The CDR3 DNA follows: TGTGCCAGCACGCGCAGGGGGACGGCTCGTCTCTACGAGCAGTACTTC. Protein sequence: CASTRRGTARLYEQYF.

This chain uses TRBV28 with TRBJ2-3; D not resolved. The V end was cut by 4 bases, the J end by 1 base, with 15 bases between. The V gene's germline CDR1 is MDHEN and CDR2 SYDVKM. The CDR3 has 16 amino acids. The CDR3 DNA reads as TGTGCCAGCAGTTGGAACTTTTACCTCGGCACAGATACGCAGTATTTT. This codes for CASSWNFYLGTDTQYF.

The chain couples TRBV7-6 to TRBJ2-5; either TRBD1 or TRBD2 may fit D (5 bases each). Trimming shortened V by 0 bases and J by 2 bases, and 25 bases separated the two germline ends. CDR1 SGHVS and CDR2 FNYEAQ come from the germline V gene. CDR3 size: 20 residues. In nucleotides, the CDR3 is TGTGCCAGCAGCTTAGCCAGACAGTATAGGGCTGTGGGGGAACAAGAGACCCAGTACTTC. The encoded protein is CASSLARQYRAVGEQETQYF.

This CDR3 reads CASSLTLPSEAFF. The CDR3 DNA follows: TGCGCCAGCAGCCTAACCCTACCGAGTGAAGCTTTCTTT. The chain is built from TRBV4-1 and TRBJ1-1; D is undetermined. V lost 4 bases and J 7 bases, leaving 13 bases between the germline ends. CDR1 and CDR2 (germline): MGHRA, YSYEKL. This CDR3 is 13 amino acids long.

This rearrangement joins TRBV30 to TRBJ2-3, with D possibly matching TRBD1 (6 bases). Germline V gene lookup returns CDR1 GTSNPN and CDR2 SVGIG (reference sequence). The CDR3 is 13 amino acids. The germline V and J ends were trimmed by 1 base and 4 bases, with 9 bases remaining between them. CDR3 nucleotides: TGTGCCTGGAGTGCCCGACAGGCAGATACGCAGTATTTT. Translation: CAWSARQADTQYF.

The V call is TRBV27, the J call TRBJ1-6; D remains ambiguous. The germline V gene has CDR1 MNHEY and CDR2 SMNVEV (reference sequence). The V end was cut by 5 bases, the J end by 7 bases, with 12 bases between. The CDR3 has 14 residues. In DNA, the CDR3 is TGTGCCAGCAGTCTAAGGGAGAACAATTCACCCCTCCACTTT. Encoded protein: CASSLRENNSPLHF.

The chain couples TRBV28 to TRBJ2-7; D gene ambiguous. The CDR3 totals 14 residues. Germline CDR1 reads MDHEN; CDR2 reads SYDVKM. The V end was cut by 4 bases, the J end by 4 bases, with 14 bases between. DNA of the CDR3: TGTGCCAGCAGTTCTGGAGACACCCTATACGAGCAGTACTTC. It yields the protein CASSSGDTLYEQYF.

The CDR3 spells CASSPRVSGTMTGELFF. CDR3 coding DNA: TGCGCCAGCAGCCCAAGGGTCTCCGGGACTATGACCGGGGAGCTGTTTTTT. This chain uses TRBV4-3 with TRBJ2-2; 7 bases match TRBD2. Unmatched junction bases numbered 13, after V lost 4 bases and J lost 5 bases. The CDR3 loop spans 17 amino acids. CDR1 and CDR2 from the germline V gene are LGHNA and YSLEER.

A few counts support this clone. The rearrangement joins TRBV10-2 to TRBJ2-2; 8 positions agree with TRBD2. The CDR3 runs to 16 residues. V dropped 7 bases and J dropped 6; count of bases not matched to a gene: 13. The germline V gene encodes CDR1 WSHSY and CDR2 SAAADI. DNA of the CDR3: TGCGCCAGCACCCGGGGGGGTGGTACGGGTTCCGGGGAGCTGTTTTTT. Translated: CASTRGGGTGSGELFF.

This chain connects TRBV20-1 to TRBJ1-2, with 7 bases fitting TRBD1. Per germline, CDR1 DFQATT and CDR2 SNEGSKA (reference sequence). Germline trimming cut 3 bases from V and 3 bases from J; bases unmatched to any gene: 7. This CDR3 is 14 amino acids long. This CDR3 is CSASPQQGHYGYTF. CDR3 in DNA: TGCAGTGCTAGTCCCCAACAGGGGCACTATGGCTACACCTTC.